A single sample is the source of the 20 T cell receptor beta chains below, sequenced in a study of post-analysis software for immune sequencing data. These receptors have no identified antigens. Prepared TCR beta cDNA libraries contained unique molecular identifiers. MiXCR was run by TCRdb on the PCR reads, yielding one entry per CDR3 protein. The sample holds 600,000 to 700,000 distinct CDR3 sequences, approximately 59% seen once. Points from the study as a whole: About five TRBV segments, including TRBV5-6, TRBV5-1 and TRBV20-1, were more frequent in patients than controls.

The sequenced sample was blood. The origin of the receptors is a girl under 10 years old with multiple sclerosis.

The chain carries TRBV10-3 and TRBJ2-1; a weak D match, TRBD1 (5 bases). The V end was cut by 2 bases, the J end by 5 bases, with 10 bases between. The CDR3 is 14 residues long. The V gene's germline CDR1 is ENHRY and CDR2 SYGVKD. CDR3: CAISEGASDNEQFF. CDR3 coding DNA: TGTGCCATCAGTGAGGGGGCGTCGGACAATGAGCAGTTCTTC.

CDR3 bases: TGTGCCAGCAGTTTAGTTGGCAGGGTTGGCAATGAGCAGTTCTTC. It encodes CASSLVGRVGNEQFF. V and J are TRBV12-3 or TRBV12-4 and TRBJ2-1, with D possibly TRBD1 on 5 matching bases. The CDR3 length is 15 residues. V lost 1 base and J lost 6, with 13 bases in between.

The chain has TRBV7-9 and TRBJ2-1; 14 bases match TRBD2. The CDR3 loop spans 16 amino acids. Germline V gene sequence: CDR1 SEHNR, CDR2 FQNEAQ (reference sequence). V dropped 11 bases and J dropped 0; count of bases not matched to a gene: 6. CDR3 loop: CAAGLAGGFSYNEQFF. CDR3 in DNA: TGTGCCGCTGGACTAGCGGGAGGATTCTCCTACAATGAGCAGTTCTTC. Based on the CDR3 plus reference TRBV7-9 and TRBJ2-1, the full variable domain is DTGVSQNPRHKITKRGQNVTFRCDPISEHNRLYWYRQTLGQGPEFLTYFQNEAQLEKSRLLSDRFSAERPKGSFSTLEIQRTEQGDSAMYLCAAGLAGGFSYNEQFFGPGTRLTVL.

The table lists this clonotype with a few counts. The genes are TRBV9 and TRBJ2-7, with D perhaps matching TRBD1 or TRBD2 (5 bases each). Between the trimmed V and J ends, which lost 3 bases and 3 bases, there was a span of 13 bases. This CDR3 has 14 residues. The germline V gene encodes CDR1 SGDLS and CDR2 YYNGEE. CDR3 nucleotides: TGTGCCAGCAGCGAGGGGACGGCGGTCTACGAGCAGTACTTC. It translates to CASSEGTAVYEQYF. The full variable domain, rest sourced from reference TRBV9 and TRBJ2-7, is DSGVTQTPKHLITATGQRVTLRCSPRSGDLSVYWYQQSLDQGLQFLIQYYNGEERAKGNILERFSAQQFPDLHSELNLSSLELGDSALYFCASSEGTAVYEQYFGPGTRLTVT.

The chain combines TRBV12-3 or TRBV12-4 with TRBJ1-1, with 10 bases matching TRBD1. Trimming cost V 5 bases and J 11 bases; bases outside gene matches: 5. This CDR3 region has 12 residues. CDR3 sequence: CASSPGQGGAFF. The CDR3 DNA sequence: TGTGCCAGCAGTCCCGGACAGGGGGGGGCTTTCTTT.

This clonotype was detected only once. V gene TRBV7-2 combines with J gene TRBJ1-6, with D perhaps matching TRBD1 (5 bases). The germline gives CDR1 SGHTA, CDR2 FQGNSA. V dropped 1 base and J dropped 7 bases, with 20 bases sitting between them. This CDR3 is built from 18 residues. Here the CDR3 DNA reads TGTGCCAGCAGCTTAGGGGGGAACGGTCATAAGCGGAATTCACCCCTCCACTTT. Encoded protein: CASSLGGNGHKRNSPLHF.

The V call is TRBV7-9, the J call TRBJ2-4; TRBD1 or TRBD2 may be the D gene (5 bases each). The CDR3 totals 14 residues. Trimming pared 0 bases from V and 7 bases from J, leaving 10 bases between. CDR1 and CDR2 from the germline V gene are SEHNR and FQNEAQ (reference sequence). CDR3 sequence (DNA): TGTGCCAGCAGCTTAGCGGGGGTGGGGAACATTCAGTACTTC. Translated, it gives CASSLAGVGNIQYF.

The V gene is TRBV20-1, the J gene TRBJ2-1; D unclear. V was clipped by 1 base and J by 2 bases, with 9 bases between them. The germline V gene has CDR1 DFQATT and CDR2 SNEGSKA (reference sequence). This CDR3 comprises 14 residues. The CDR3 loop is CSARAAAAYNEQFF. CDR3 bases: TGCAGTGCTAGAGCGGCGGCAGCCTACAATGAGCAGTTCTTC.

The V call is TRBV12-3 or TRBV12-4, the J call TRBJ2-1; 10 bases fit TRBD2. The CDR3 contains 17 residues. The junction had 8 bases not matched to a gene; V was cut back by 1 base and J by 5 bases. CDR3 DNA: TGTGCCAGCAGTTTAGATCCGGGCCTAGCGGGGGACAATGAGCAGTTCTTC. It is translated as CASSLDPGLAGDNEQFF.

This chain links TRBV29-1 with TRBJ1-2; a possible D gene is TRBD1 (5 bases). The V end lost 0 bases, the J end lost 7 bases, and 15 bases lay between the germline ends. Per germline, CDR1 SQVTM and CDR2 ANQGSEA. CDR3 length: 14 residues. CDR3 sequence (DNA): TGCAGCGTTGAAGACAGCTTTGCAGGGCTTGGCTACACCTTC. It yields the protein CSVEDSFAGLGYTF. The variable domain in full, with the rest retrieved from reference TRBV29-1 and TRBJ1-2, is SAVISQKPSRDICQRGTSLTIQCQVDSQVTMMFWYRQQPGQSLTLIATANQGSEATYESGFVIDKFPISRPNLTFSTLTVSNMSPEDSSIYLCSVEDSFAGLGYTFGSGTRLTVV.

The V call is TRBV20-1, the J call TRBJ1-1, with 7 bases fitting TRBD1. Trimming took 1 base from V and 1 from J; bases not matched to a gene: 3. Germline CDR1 is DFQATT and CDR2 is SNEGSKA (reference sequence). The CDR3 is 14 residues long. CDR3 amino acids: CSARAGGSNTEAFF. The CDR3 DNA reads as TGCAGTGCTAGAGCAGGGGGGTCGAACACTGAAGCTTTCTTT.

The chain carries TRBV4-3 and TRBJ2-3, with TRBD1 matching over 8 bases. Germline lookup yields CDR1 LGHNA and CDR2 YSLEER. The CDR3 covers 17 residues. J gave up 1 base and V 4 bases, and 10 bases lay outside the gene matches. CDR3 region: CASSLRSGTGGTDTQYF. The DNA of the CDR3 is TGCGCCAGCAGCCTCCGATCGGGGACAGGCGGCACAGATACGCAGTATTTT.

V is TRBV20-1 and J is TRBJ2-1; TRBD2 agrees at 8 bases. From germline, CDR1 is DFQATT and CDR2 SNEGSKA (reference sequence). Trimming at V came to 5 bases and at J to 10 bases, leaving 19 bases not matched to a gene. This CDR3 spans 16 amino acids. This CDR3 is CSADEITGGPNREQFF. CDR3 DNA sequence: TGCAGTGCTGACGAGATAACGGGAGGGCCCAATAGGGAGCAGTTCTTC.

The V call is TRBV5-1, the J call TRBJ2-7; TRBD1 agrees at 8 bases. The ends lost 0 bases at V and 4 bases at J; junction bases unmatched: 3. The CDR3 is made up of 14 amino acids. The germline V gene has CDR1 SGHRS and CDR2 YFSETQ. For the CDR3, the DNA is TGCGCCAGCAGCTTGGATACAGGGGGTTACGAGCAGTACTTC. This encodes CASSLDTGGYEQYF.

This chain joins TRBV5-1 and TRBJ2-1, with no clear D. V dropped 0 bases and J dropped 6 bases, with 13 bases sitting between them. The germline CDR1 and CDR2 sequences are SGHRS and YFSETQ. The CDR3 covers 15 residues. CDR3 sequence (DNA): TGCGCCAGCAGCTTGGAAGTGGGCAAGGGCAATGAGCAGTTCTTC. Translated, it gives CASSLEVGKGNEQFF.

The V and J genes are TRBV29-1 and TRBJ2-5; 8 bases align to TRBD1. The length of the CDR3 is 12 residues. Germline V gene sequence: CDR1 SQVTM, CDR2 ANQGSEA. The ends lost 5 bases at V and 2 bases at J; junction bases unmatched: 1. Here the CDR3 DNA reads TGCAGCGTTAACAGGGGGCAAGAGACCCAGTACTTC. Residues: CSVNRGQETQYF.

The rearrangement links TRBV7-9 to TRBJ2-6; D gene uncertain. Germline CDR1 reads SEHNR; CDR2 reads FQNEAQ (reference sequence). The V end was cut by 3 bases, the J end by 2 bases, with 11 bases between. The CDR3 loop spans 16 amino acids. CDR3 sequence reads: CASSFAFGAGANVLTF. The CDR3 DNA is TGTGCCAGCAGCTTTGCTTTTGGGGCTGGGGCCAACGTCCTGACTTTC.

The chain recombines TRBV29-1 with TRBJ1-2; D possibly corresponds to TRBD1 (5 bases). Germline CDR1 and CDR2: SQVTM and ANQGSEA. CDR3 length: 10 amino acids. V gave up 7 bases and J gave up 5 bases, with 8 bases separating them. The CDR3 region has the DNA TGCAGCGGAGGGGAGTATGGCTACACCTTC. Protein product: CSGGEYGYTF.

V gene TRBV12-3 or TRBV12-4 combines with J gene TRBJ2-1; D unresolved. CDR3 length equals 11 residues. The V gene lost 6 bases and the J gene lost 7 bases, with 7 bases spanning the gap. For the CDR3, the DNA is TGTGCCAGCAGGCTCTTAAATGAGCAGTTCTTC. Amino acids: CASRLLNEQFF.

This rearrangement joins TRBV3-1 to TRBJ1-2; D is ambiguous. This CDR3 region has 14 residues. Per the germline V gene, CDR1 is LGHDT and CDR2 is YNNKEL (reference sequence). Deletions cut 0 bases from V and 9 bases from J, with 14 bases between. As DNA, the CDR3 is TGTGCCAGCAGCCAAGATACACTCCACTGGAGCTACACCTTC. It yields the protein CASSQDTLHWSYTF.